A single sample gave rise to the 21 T cell receptor beta chains below, sequenced in a study of shared clonotypes between healthy human individuals. Sequencing used immunoSEQ multiplex PCR; TCRdb keeps in-frame clones, though not all of them. The profile covers some 500,000 clones, with almost 97% appearing a single time and 0.06% taken by the ten largest. The sequenced sample consisted of naive CD4+ T cells sorted from blood. The subset is: CD45RA+ positively selected. These receptors were taken from a woman in her twenties or thirties in good health.

The chain recombines TRBV29-1 with TRBJ2-6; tentatively, D is TRBD1 (6 bases). The CDR3 has 18 residues. Per the germline V gene, CDR1 is SQVTM and CDR2 is ANQGSEA. V was pared by 6 bases and J by 2 bases, with 23 bases between. The CDR3 DNA follows: TGCAGCGTGGCCAGGTGGCCCAGGGGCGCTCCTGGGGCCAACGTCCTGACTTTC. Protein: CSVARWPRGAPGANVLTF.

A note on this clone: Other DNA sequences in the sample encode the same CDR3. The genes are TRBV5-6 and TRBJ2-6; D gene ambiguous. The V gene lost 7 bases and the J gene lost 1 base, with 9 bases spanning the gap. Per germline, CDR1 SGHDT and CDR2 YYEEEE. The CDR3 is made up of 14 amino acids. In DNA form, the CDR3 reads TGTGCCAGCTCTTGGGGTTCTGGGGCCAACGTCCTGACTTTC. Translation: CASSWGSGANVLTF.

The chain recombines TRBV29-1 with TRBJ2-1; unclear D gene. The CDR3 spans 12 residues. The V and J ends lost 3 bases and 6 bases respectively, with 9 bases between them. The V gene's germline CDR1 is SQVTM and CDR2 ANQGSEA. The CDR3 here is CSVEDSPNEQFF. The DNA of the CDR3 is TGCAGCGTTGAGGATTCCCCCAATGAGCAGTTCTTC.

The chain combines TRBV5-1 with TRBJ2-3; D remains unclear. The V gene lost 4 bases and the J gene lost 0 bases, with 15 bases spanning the gap. Germline CDR1 and CDR2: SGHRS and YFSETQ. This CDR3 is 16 amino acids long. The CDR3 reads CASSLDRTTSTDTQYF. The CDR3 nucleotides are TGCGCCAGCAGCCTGGACCGTACCACCAGCACAGATACGCAGTATTTT.

On this clone: Other DNA sequences within the sample encode an identical CDR3. The chain joins TRBV28 to TRBJ1-2; D is ambiguous. V was trimmed by 5 bases and J by 8 bases, leaving 12 bases between them. The germline V gene has CDR1 MDHEN and CDR2 SYDVKM. CDR3 size: 12 residues. The CDR3 DNA follows: TGTGCCAGCAGTCCAAGTGTAGGCGGCTACACCTTC. It translates to CASSPSVGGYTF.

J is TRBJ2-7 and V is TRBV28; 7 bases align to TRBD1. Trimming took 8 bases from V and 3 from J; bases not matched to a gene: 7. The germline V gene encodes CDR1 MDHEN and CDR2 SYDVKM. The CDR3 loop spans 13 amino acids. The CDR3 region has the DNA TGTGCCAGCGGAACGGGACAGCTCTACGAGCAGTACTTC. Translated, it gives CASGTGQLYEQYF. Complete variable domain (other parts from reference TRBV28 and TRBJ2-7): DVKVTQSSRYLVKRTGEKVFLECVQDMDHENMFWYRQDPGLGLRLIYFSYDVKMKEKGDIPEGYSVSREKKERFSLILESASTNQTSMYLCASGTGQLYEQYFGPGTRLTVT.

This chain uses TRBV11-3 with TRBJ2-5, with TRBD2 identical over 8 bases. Unmatched junction bases numbered 9, after V lost 2 bases and J lost 4 bases. This CDR3 is built from 16 residues. CDR1 and CDR2 from the germline V gene are SGHNT and YENEEA. The CDR3 region is CASSLSPGRDRETQYF. The CDR3 bases are TGTGCCAGCAGCTTATCGCCCGGGAGGGATCGAGAGACCCAGTACTTC.

This rearrangement joins TRBV7-9 to TRBJ1-5; TRBD1 is a possible D gene (5 bases). Germline CDR1 is SEHNR and CDR2 is FQNEAQ (reference sequence). V was pared by 5 bases and J by 2 bases, with 16 bases between. This CDR3 is 16 amino acids long. DNA for the CDR3: TGTGCCAGCAGCGGAGTGAGGGGAGAGGGCAATCAGCCCCAGCATTTT. It is translated as CASSGVRGEGNQPQHF.

The rearrangement joins TRBV5-1 to TRBJ2-7, with D possibly being TRBD1 (6 bases). V lost 0 bases, J lost 2 bases, and 12 bases lay in between. CDR3 length: 15 residues. The germline CDR1 and CDR2 sequences are SGHRS and YFSETQ. CDR3 nucleotide sequence: TGCGCCAGCAGCTTGGCCGTGGGGGCGGCCTACGAGCAGTACTTC. It encodes CASSLAVGAAYEQYF.

The V and J genes are TRBV6-5 and TRBJ1-6, with TRBD1 as a possible D gene (6 bases). Trimming cost V 2 bases and J 10 bases, with 12 bases left between them. Germline V lookup: CDR1 MNHEY, CDR2 SVGAGI. This CDR3 is 14 amino acids long. The CDR3 loop is CASSYRTESSPLHF. The DNA for the CDR3 is TGTGCCAGCAGTTACCGGACAGAAAGCTCACCCCTCCACTTT.

The rearrangement links TRBV18 to TRBJ1-4; TRBD1 matches at 7 bases. CDR1 is KGHSH and CDR2 is LQKENI in the germline V gene. V shed 6 bases and J 0 bases; nucleotides not matched to a gene: 4. The CDR3 has 15 amino acids. Here the CDR3 DNA reads TGTGCCAGCTCCCAGGGGACAGCAACTAATGAAAAACTGTTTTTT. Amino acid sequence: CASSQGTATNEKLFF.

The chain joins TRBV18 to TRBJ2-7; D is tentatively TRBD1 or TRBD2 (6 bases each). Germline V gene sequence: CDR1 KGHSH, CDR2 LQKENI. The CDR3 totals 13 residues. With 6 bases removed from V and 7 bases from J, the gap between germline ends came to 16 bases. CDR3 sequence reads: CASSRRGSEEQYF. The CDR3 nucleotides are TGTGCCAGCTCTCGGAGGGGGTCTGAGGAGCAGTACTTC.

V is TRBV29-1 and J is TRBJ2-1, with D possibly being TRBD1 (6 bases). The ends were cut back, 7 bases at V and 6 bases at J, with 19 bases in the middle. This CDR3 is 14 amino acids long. The germline V gene has CDR1 SQVTM and CDR2 ANQGSEA. The CDR3 reads CSARGTPSGNEQFF. DNA of the CDR3: TGCAGCGCCCGAGGGACACCTTCGGGCAATGAGCAGTTCTTC.

This chain links TRBV28 with TRBJ2-7, with a possible D match to TRBD1 (5 bases). The CDR3 is made up of 12 amino acids. V was clipped by 3 bases and J by 2 bases, with 5 bases between them. Germline V gene sequence: CDR1 MDHEN, CDR2 SYDVKM. The chain's CDR3 is CASSLTAYEQYF. CDR3 coding DNA: TGTGCCAGCAGTTTGACAGCCTACGAGCAGTACTTC.

The rearrangement links TRBV27 to TRBJ2-1, with D tentatively TRBD1 or TRBD2 (5 bases each). Looked up from germline, CDR1 is MNHEY and CDR2 is SMNVEV (reference sequence). Trimming shortened V by 7 bases and J by 4 bases, and 14 bases separated the two germline ends. The CDR3 extends over 14 amino acids. This CDR3 is CASIRDPNYNEQFF. Here the CDR3 DNA reads TGTGCCAGCATCCGGGACCCAAATTACAATGAGCAGTTCTTC.

This chain joins TRBV19 and TRBJ1-4, with 8 bases aligning to TRBD1. CDR1 and CDR2 from the germline V gene are LNHDA and SQIVND (reference sequence). J lost 7 bases, V lost 4 bases, and 11 bases had no gene match. The CDR3 runs 16 residues. The CDR3 protein is CASSNAGGLRSEKLFF. CDR3 DNA sequence: TGTGCCAGTAGTAATGCAGGGGGCCTACGGAGTGAAAAACTGTTTTTT.

This clone was counted a single time. V is TRBV28 and J is TRBJ2-1; D is possibly TRBD1 (5 bases). The germline V and J ends were trimmed by 6 bases and 9 bases, with 18 bases remaining between them. From germline, CDR1 is MDHEN and CDR2 SYDVKM. The length of the CDR3 is 14 residues. The CDR3 DNA follows: TGTGCCAGCAGCCCTTTCACAGGATTCAGTGAGCAGTTCTTC. Protein product: CASSPFTGFSEQFF.

CDR3 sequence: CASSTRDTQYF. The CDR3 bases are TGTGCCAGCAGCACCCGGGATACGCAGTATTTT. The chain uses TRBV28 and TRBJ2-3, with no clear D. Germline loops: CDR1 MDHEN, CDR2 SYDVKM. Trimming cost V 6 bases and J 6 bases, with 7 bases left between them. This CDR3 has 11 amino acids.

The chain couples TRBV10-3 to TRBJ2-7, with D possibly being TRBD2 (6 bases). V shed 3 bases and J shed 0 bases, with 15 bases lying between them. The CDR3 spans 16 residues. Germline V CDR1 and CDR2: ENHRY, SYGVKD. CDR3 sequence: CAISDIAVGSSYEQYF. Here the CDR3 DNA reads TGTGCCATCAGTGATATAGCGGTTGGGAGCTCCTACGAGCAGTACTTC.

This clone was counted a single time. The V call is TRBV13, the J call TRBJ2-6; D might be TRBD1 (6 bases). V lost 5 bases, J lost 0 bases, and 17 bases lay in between. The CDR3 runs 18 residues. Germline-derived CDR1 and CDR2 are PRHDT and FYEKMQ (reference sequence). Here the CDR3 reads CASSPSRTDNSGANVLTF. CDR3 bases: TGTGCCAGCAGCCCCTCCCGGACAGATAACTCTGGGGCCAACGTCCTGACTTTC.

V usage is TRBV5-5 and J usage is TRBJ2-7; 8 bases are a match to TRBD1. V shed 3 bases, J shed 3 bases, and the junction held 11 bases outside the gene matches. The germline V gene has CDR1 SGHKS and CDR2 YYEKEE (reference sequence). The CDR3 contains 16 residues. The CDR3 DNA reads as TGTGCCAGCAGCTACCCCCCTAACAGGGGGGACTACGAGCAGTACTTC. Translated: CASSYPPNRGDYEQYF. The variable domain in full, completed from reference TRBV5-5 and TRBJ2-7, reads DAGVTQSPTHLIKTRGQQVTLRCSPISGHKSVSWYQQVLGQGPQFIFQYYEKEERGRGNFPDRFSARQFPNYSSELNVNALLLGDSALYLCASSYPPNRGDYEQYFGPGTRLTVT.